The 14 T cell receptor beta chains below come from one sample, sequenced in a study of blood T cells in healthy people across ages. Together with a sample-barcoded 5' primer, a J-beta primer mix was included in a second PCR lasting roughly 7 to 11 cycles. TCRdb called the 5' RACE reads again in MiXCR, with one record for every CDR3 protein. The data contain some 760,000 distinct CDR3 sequences, 20% to 30% of them seen just once; the ten biggest clones take up 3.7%. These data were also reused for a study on T cells of mothers and their children.

Sequenced input: blood. Source of these receptors: a boy between 10 and 17 years old in good health.

This clonotype showed up just a few times. This chain connects TRBV4-1 to TRBJ2-1; 8 bases line up with TRBD1. The CDR3 is 15 amino acids. In germline, CDR1 is MGHRA, CDR2 YSYEKL. V lost 4 bases and J lost 6; bases outside the gene matches: 8. CDR3 loop: CASSLDRGVGNEQFF. The DNA for the CDR3 is TGCGCCAGCAGCCTAGACAGGGGAGTGGGCAATGAGCAGTTCTTC.

The rearrangement links TRBV29-1 to TRBJ2-3; 12 bases agree with TRBD1. Trimming cost V 7 bases and J 5 bases; bases outside gene matches: 10. There are 15 residues in the CDR3. Germline V gives CDR1 SQVTM, CDR2 ANQGSEA. CDR3 sequence: CSAMRGTGGLDTQYF. For the CDR3, the DNA is TGCAGCGCTATGCGTGGGACAGGGGGCTTAGATACGCAGTATTTT.

This clonotype was found a few times. One junction end does not reproduce the germline sequence, and a read error may be involved. This chain joins TRBV20-1 and TRBJ2-4, with D unresolved. This CDR3 is built from 15 residues. From germline, CDR1 is DFQATT and CDR2 SNEGSKA (reference sequence). CDR3: CSARDQALGKNIQCF. CDR3 bases: TGCAGTGCTAGAGATCAAGCCTTGGGCAAAAACATTCAGTGCTTC.

This sequence joins TRBV6-5 and TRBJ1-4; TRBD1 matches 7 bases. The germline CDR1 and CDR2 sequences are MNHEY and SVGAGI. The CDR3 spans 17 residues. Trimming took 2 bases from V and 4 from J; bases not matched to a gene: 10. CDR3 DNA sequence: TGTGCCAGCAGTTACCTTCCTATTGACAGGGATAATGAAAAACTGTTTTTT. It is translated as CASSYLPIDRDNEKLFF.

Note on this clonotype: Mismatch with germline at one junction end may stem from a read error. CDR3 DNA sequence: TGTGCCAGCAGCCAACAGGGAGCGGATATGCAGTATTTT. Protein product: CASSQQGADMQYF. This rearrangement joins TRBV7-2 to TRBJ2-3, with D possibly TRBD1 on 6 matching bases. The CDR3 consists of 13 residues. In germline, CDR1 is SGHTA, CDR2 FQGNSA.

This chain joins TRBV11-2 and TRBJ2-7; D is tentatively TRBD1 or TRBD2 (5 bases each). Trimming took off 3 bases at V and 2 bases at J, with 11 bases between the two ends. This CDR3 contains 14 residues. Germline-derived CDR1 and CDR2 are SGHAT and FQNNGV. The CDR3 sequence: CASSFGAGPYEQYF. The CDR3 DNA sequence: TGTGCCAGCAGCTTTGGGGCGGGCCCCTACGAGCAGTACTTC.

Only a few counts were recorded for this clonotype. The chain employs TRBV7-6 and TRBJ2-5, with 11 bases identical to TRBD2. The J call is doubtful: the DNA matches TRBJ2-7 better. Germline lookup yields CDR1 SGHVS and CDR2 FNYEAQ. The CDR3 totals 14 residues. The CDR3 DNA sequence: TGTGCCAGCAGCCAGACTAGCGGGGTATACGAGCAGTACTTC. Protein: CASSQTSGVYEQYF.

The chain couples TRBV3-1 to TRBJ2-7, with a tentative D call TRBD1 (5 bases). Trimming cost V 0 bases and J 10 bases, with 7 bases left between them. The CDR3 extends over 11 amino acids. Germline CDR1 reads LGHDT; CDR2 reads YNNKEL (reference sequence). This CDR3 is CASSQDQGQYF. The CDR3 bases are TGTGCCAGCAGCCAAGATCAGGGACAGTACTTC.

The genes are TRBV12-3 or TRBV12-4 and TRBJ1-5, with D uncertain. The CDR3 is 14 residues long. V gave up 1 base and J gave up 0 bases, with 4 bases separating them. The chain's CDR3 is CASSLDFSNQPQHF. The CDR3 coding sequence is TGTGCCAGCAGTTTAGACTTTAGCAATCAGCCCCAGCATTTT.

V gene TRBV29-1 combines with J gene TRBJ2-5, with D perhaps TRBD1 (6 bases). The DNA end is more similar to TRBJ2-7, so the J call may be wrong. This CDR3 has 13 residues. Germline loops: CDR1 SQVTM, CDR2 ANQGSEA. The CDR3 region has the DNA TGCAGCGTTGAAGAGCCAGGGGTCTACGAGCAGTACTTC. Protein: CSVEEPGVYEQYF.

The rearrangement links TRBV6-5 to TRBJ2-5, with D perhaps matching TRBD1 (6 bases). The better agreement between TRBJ2-1 and the DNA end casts doubt on the J call. Germline V gives CDR1 MNHEY, CDR2 SVGAGI. The CDR3 extends over 13 amino acids. CDR3 sequence: CASSYHRVNEQFF. The CDR3, as DNA: TGTGCCAGCAGTTACCACAGGGTCAATGAGCAGTTCTTC.

This clonotype was observed a handful of times. This chain uses TRBV4-2 with TRBJ2-5; a possible D gene is TRBD1 (7 bases). The assigned J gene may be wrong: the sequence end matches TRBJ2-1 better. The germline V gene has CDR1 LGHNA and CDR2 YNFKEQ. The CDR3 totals 15 residues. The CDR3 DNA is TGTGCCAGCAGCCAAAGACAGGGAGGCGTCGGTGAGCAGTTCTTC. It is translated as CASSQRQGGVGEQFF.

Points on this clonotype: The junction and the germline gene differ at one end; a read error may be behind it. This chain links TRBV29-1 with TRBJ1-5; TRBD1 is a possible D gene (6 bases). The CDR3 runs to 13 residues. CDR1 is SQVTM and CDR2 is ANQGSEA in the germline V gene. CDR3 coding DNA: TGCAGCGTGGAAGGAGGGGGGAATCAGCCCCGGCATTTT. Amino acids: CSVEGGGNQPRHF.

The gene calls are TRBV20-1 and TRBJ1-1; possible D gene TRBD1, 5 bases. Trimming pared 5 bases from V and 0 bases from J, leaving 13 bases between. Germline CDR1 DFQATT, CDR2 SNEGSKA (reference sequence). The CDR3 has 14 residues. CDR3 in DNA: TGCAGTGCTGACCGGGACGGATTGAACACTGAAGCTTTCTTT. This translates into CSADRDGLNTEAFF.